These 29 T cell receptor beta chains were all obtained from the same sample, sequenced in a study of blood T cell repertoires in COVID-19. TCRdb's copy holds only in-frame clones and misses some; the assay was immunoSEQ multiplex PCR. The sample holds approximately 170,000 clones; around 80% are singletons and the top ten take around 20%. The sequenced material came from PBMCs or T cells enriched from blood (not recorded which). These receptor sequences come from a woman aged 70-85 years in a cohort exposed to, infected with or recovered from COVID-19 (not recorded which).

CDR3: CASNAWTGGSPLHF. CDR3 DNA: TGTGCCAGCAACGCGTGGACAGGGGGATCACCCCTCCACTTT. The chain combines TRBV5-6 with TRBJ1-6; 10 nucleotides match TRBD1. V dropped 6 bases and J dropped 10; count of bases not matched to a gene: 7. The CDR3 is 14 residues long. Germline assignment: CDR1 SGHDT and CDR2 YYEEEE.

The V call is TRBV5-1, the J call TRBJ2-7; the D gene is possibly TRBD2 (5 bases). Germline V lookup: CDR1 SGHRS, CDR2 YFSETQ. The CDR3 has 15 residues. V shed 2 bases and J shed 2 bases, with 14 bases lying between them. CDR3 residues: CASSFNVGATYEQYF. The CDR3 DNA reads as TGCGCCAGCAGCTTTAACGTGGGAGCTACCTACGAGCAGTACTTC.

The CDR3 nucleotides are TGTGCCAGTAGTCCGCAGTTGGACAGGAACTACGAGCAGTACTTC. Residues: CASSPQLDRNYEQYF. J is TRBJ2-7 and V is TRBV19, with 7 bases aligning to TRBD1. The germline gives CDR1 LNHDA, CDR2 SQIVND (reference sequence). The J segment lost 3 bases and the V segment lost 5 bases, leaving 10 bases of the junction unmatched. The CDR3 runs 15 residues.

The chain carries TRBV5-1 and TRBJ2-1; TRBD1 aligns across 10 bases. The junction had 9 bases not matched to a gene; V was cut back by 4 bases and J by 8 bases. The length of the CDR3 is 15 residues. Germline CDR1 reads SGHRS; CDR2 reads YFSETQ. The CDR3: CASSITGQGNDEQFF. The CDR3 DNA reads TGCGCCAGCAGCATAACGGGACAGGGGAATGATGAGCAGTTCTTC.

The gene calls are TRBV2 and TRBJ2-3, with D unresolved. V dropped 5 bases and J dropped 5 bases, with 14 bases sitting between them. This CDR3 has 14 residues. Germline CDR1 is SNHLY and CDR2 is FYNNEI. The CDR3 DNA sequence: TGTGCCAGCAGTAGACAAACCTCAGGAGATACGCAGTATTTT. This encodes CASSRQTSGDTQYF.

In this sample, this clone turned up many times. The chain couples TRBV29-1 to TRBJ2-1, with 9 bases identical to TRBD2. CDR3 length: 17 residues. Germline CDR1 is SQVTM and CDR2 is ANQGSEA. J was trimmed by 4 bases and V by 7 bases; bases with no gene match: 17. CDR3 DNA: TGCAGCGCCGCCGGCGGGAGGGCCTCGGCGTATTACAATGAGCAGTTCTTC. This codes for CSAAGGRASAYYNEQFF.

The chain employs TRBV25-1 and TRBJ2-7, with a possible D match to TRBD1 (6 bases). The V and J ends lost 0 bases and 3 bases respectively, with 15 bases between them. Germline assignment: CDR1 MGHDK and CDR2 SYGVNS. The CDR3 has 16 residues. The CDR3 DNA sequence: TGTGCCAGCAGTGAATATGGATCAGGGGCCAGCTACGAGCAGTACTTC. It codes for CASSEYGSGASYEQYF.

The genes are TRBV7-9 and TRBJ2-7; D ambiguous. Trimming pared 4 bases from V and 0 bases from J, leaving 7 bases between. This CDR3 region has 13 residues. Germline V lookup: CDR1 SEHNR, CDR2 FQNEAQ (reference sequence). CDR3 DNA: TGTGCCAGCAGCTCGACTTTCTCCTACGAGCAGTACTTC. Protein product: CASSSTFSYEQYF.

V usage is TRBV4-1 and J usage is TRBJ2-6; maybe TRBD2 (6 bases). The CDR3 totals 16 residues. V lost 4 bases, J lost 2 bases, and 12 bases lay in between. The V gene's germline CDR1 is MGHRA and CDR2 YSYEKL. The CDR3 nucleotides are TGCGCCAGCAGCCCCATCGCGGGGACTGGGGCCAACGTCCTGACTTTC. It codes for CASSPIAGTGANVLTF.

The chain has TRBV2 and TRBJ2-3; maybe TRBD2 (5 bases). Between the trimmed V and J ends, which lost 7 bases and 3 bases, there was a span of 14 bases. Germline CDR1 is SNHLY and CDR2 is FYNNEI. This CDR3 has 14 residues. CDR3 nucleotides: TGTGCCAGCAAGAGAGGGAGAGGTACAGATACGCAGTATTTT. Amino acids: CASKRGRGTDTQYF.

V and J are TRBV6-5 and TRBJ2-3, with TRBD1 identical over 8 bases. Germline assignment: CDR1 MNHEY and CDR2 SVGAGI. The length of the CDR3 is 13 residues. Trimming removed 7 bases from V and 4 bases from J; junction bases left unmatched: 4. The CDR3, as DNA: TGTGCCAGCAAGGGACAGGTTGCAGATACGCAGTATTTT. This sequence encodes CASKGQVADTQYF.

V usage is TRBV6-6 and J usage is TRBJ1-6; D unclear. Germline V gene sequence: CDR1 MNHNY, CDR2 SVGAGI (reference sequence). The CDR3 runs to 14 residues. The V and J ends lost 2 bases and 9 bases respectively, with 11 bases between them. CDR3 in amino acids: CASSYGSTGSPLHF. The DNA for the CDR3 is TGTGCCAGCAGTTACGGGTCGACTGGTTCACCCCTCCACTTT.

This chain joins TRBV7-9 and TRBJ1-4; 7 bases line up with TRBD1. V lost 1 base to trimming and J lost 8 bases; unmatched junction nucleotides: 4. The CDR3 covers 14 residues. Germline CDR1 is SEHNR and CDR2 is FQNEAQ (reference sequence). The CDR3 here is CASSLGQGEEKLFF. As DNA, the CDR3 is TGTGCCAGCAGCTTAGGACAGGGAGAAGAAAAACTGTTTTTT.

This chain connects TRBV19 to TRBJ1-5; no clear D gene. Germline CDR1 reads LNHDA; CDR2 reads SQIVND (reference sequence). This CDR3 comprises 16 residues. Trimming left V 2 bases short and J 5 bases short, with 16 bases between. The CDR3: CASSIRARGKDQPQHF. The DNA for the CDR3 is TGTGCCAGTAGTATAAGGGCCCGAGGGAAAGATCAGCCCCAGCATTTT.

This chain connects TRBV9 to TRBJ1-6; D possibly corresponds to TRBD1 (5 bases). Trimming shortened V by 3 bases and J by 7 bases, and 11 bases separated the two germline ends. This CDR3 is built from 14 residues. Germline V CDR1 and CDR2: SGDLS, YYNGEE. The CDR3 DNA reads TGTGCCAGCAGCGAAGGCAGGGTGAATTCACCCCTCCACTTT. Amino acid sequence: CASSEGRVNSPLHF. Together with reference TRBV9 and TRBJ1-6, the CDR3 gives the full variable domain: DSGVTQTPKHLITATGQRVTLRCSPRSGDLSVYWYQQSLDQGLQFLIQYYNGEERAKGNILERFSAQQFPDLHSELNLSSLELGDSALYFCASSEGRVNSPLHFGNGTRLTVT.

CDR3 sequence reads: CASSSSGRADEQFF. Written as DNA, the CDR3 is TGTGCCAGTAGCTCTAGCGGGAGGGCAGATGAGCAGTTCTTC. The chain carries TRBV19 and TRBJ2-1; 12 bases are a match to TRBD2. V dropped 6 bases and J dropped 8; count of bases not matched to a gene: 5. The CDR3 contains 14 residues. In germline, CDR1 is LNHDA, CDR2 SQIVND (reference sequence).

The J gene is TRBJ2-5, the V gene TRBV28, with 12 bases fitting TRBD2. CDR1 and CDR2 from the germline V gene are MDHEN and SYDVKM. This CDR3 comprises 16 residues. V was pared by 6 bases and J by 2 bases, with 7 bases of the junction left unmatched. The CDR3 DNA reads as TGTGCCAGCAGGGGGAGACTAGCGGGAGCTCAAGAGACCCAGTACTTC. Encoded protein: CASRGRLAGAQETQYF.

In the case of this clone: Other DNA sequences in the same sample also yield this CDR3. V gene TRBV18 combines with J gene TRBJ2-7; the D gene is possibly TRBD1 (6 bases). The CDR3 has 14 amino acids. Germline loops: CDR1 KGHSH, CDR2 LQKENI. V was pared by 3 bases and J by 2 bases, with 11 bases between. The CDR3: CASSPRTGTYEQYF. In nucleotides, the CDR3 is TGTGCCAGCTCACCCCGAACAGGGACCTACGAGCAGTACTTC.

The sample holds one count of this clone. V is TRBV18 and J is TRBJ1-5; the D gene is possibly TRBD1 (5 bases). Germline values: CDR1 KGHSH, CDR2 LQKENI. CDR3 size: 14 residues. V lost 3 bases to trimming and J lost 7 bases, with 13 bases between them. CDR3 protein: CASSPYGGGQPQHF. In DNA, the CDR3 is TGTGCCAGCTCACCGTACGGGGGAGGGCAGCCCCAGCATTTT.

The J gene is TRBJ1-2, the V gene TRBV2, with 8 bases matching TRBD1. This CDR3 is built from 13 residues. Germline V CDR1 and CDR2: SNHLY, FYNNEI. With V trimmed by 9 bases and J by 6 bases, 9 bases remained unmatched. The DNA of the CDR3 is TGTGCCAGGACCCAGGGGGCCGGCGATGGCTACACCTTC. Protein: CARTQGAGDGYTF. The variable domain in full, completed from reference TRBV2 and TRBJ1-2, reads EPEVTQTPSHQVTQMGQEVILRCVPISNHLYFYWYRQILGQKVEFLVSFYNNEISEKSEIFDDQFSVERPDGSNFTLKIRSTKLEDSAMYFCARTQGAGDGYTFGSGTRLTVV.

V gene TRBV7-9 combines with J gene TRBJ1-2; no reliable D call. This CDR3 contains 13 residues. Germline CDR1 is SEHNR and CDR2 is FQNEAQ (reference sequence). Trimming cost V 5 bases and J 1 base, with 8 bases left between them. CDR3 in DNA: TGTGCCAGCAGCCTGAGCAATAACTATGGCTACACCTTC. This codes for CASSLSNNYGYTF.

This clone was seen only a few times. V usage is TRBV11-3 and J usage is TRBJ1-2; 10 bases agree with TRBD1. Trimming took 4 bases from V and 2 from J; bases not matched to a gene: 10. Germline values: CDR1 SGHNT, CDR2 YENEEA. This CDR3 contains 17 residues. DNA of the CDR3: TGTGCCAGCAGCTATTCCGGGACAGGGGTCGGCAACTATGGCTACACCTTC. It yields the protein CASSYSGTGVGNYGYTF. Based on the CDR3 plus reference TRBV11-3 and TRBJ1-2, the full variable domain is EAGVVQSPRYKIIEKKQPVAFWCNPISGHNTLYWYLQNLGQGPELLIRYENEEAVDDSQLPKDRFSAERLKGVDSTLKIQPAELGDSAVYLCASSYSGTGVGNYGYTFGSGTRLTVV.

The CDR3 sequence: CASSFSGGSYNEQFF. The CDR3 bases are TGTGCCAGCAGCTTTAGCGGGGGCTCCTACAATGAGCAGTTCTTC. This chain links TRBV7-3 with TRBJ2-1; TRBD2 aligns across 9 bases. The J segment lost 0 bases and the V segment lost 3 bases, leaving 0 bases of the junction unmatched. CDR1 is SGHTA, CDR2 FQGTGA, per germline. The CDR3 has 15 amino acids.

This chain links TRBV4-2 with TRBJ1-4, with a possible D match to TRBD1 (6 bases). Germline CDR1 is LGHNA and CDR2 is YNFKEQ. V was cut by 8 bases and J by 1 base, with 11 bases left in between. This CDR3 has 14 amino acids. CDR3 region: CASARQETNEKLFF. The CDR3 nucleotides are TGTGCCAGCGCGAGACAGGAAACTAATGAAAAACTGTTTTTT.

The chain combines TRBV5-1 with TRBJ2-5, with 9 bases lining up with TRBD1. V shed 2 bases and J 5 bases; nucleotides not matched to a gene: 7. CDR3 size: 15 residues. The germline V gene has CDR1 SGHRS and CDR2 YFSETQ. The CDR3 region is CASSFLGQGAETQYF. The CDR3 region has the DNA TGCGCCAGCAGCTTCCTGGGACAGGGAGCCGAGACCCAGTACTTC.

The chain has TRBV28 and TRBJ1-2; 9 bases fit TRBD1. Germline V lookup: CDR1 MDHEN, CDR2 SYDVKM. The CDR3 sequence is 14 residues long. J was trimmed by 8 bases and V by 7 bases; bases with no gene match: 11. DNA for the CDR3: TGTGCCAGCACCCCGGGACAGGGAACGTCGGGCTACACCTTC. It translates to CASTPGQGTSGYTF.

The gene calls are TRBV3-1 (or the pseudogene TRBV3-2) and TRBJ2-1; D might be TRBD2 (6 bases). Germline-derived CDR1 and CDR2 are LGHDT and YNNKEL (reference sequence). The CDR3 has 20 amino acids. With 5 bases removed from V and 2 bases from J, the gap between germline ends came to 28 bases. The CDR3 DNA reads as TGTGCCAGCAGCTCAGTCGGAGCGGGCACCCGACAGATTACCTACAATGAGCAGTTCTTC. It translates to CASSSVGAGTRQITYNEQFF.

V is TRBV27 and J is TRBJ2-5, with 9 bases lining up with TRBD1. Unmatched junction bases numbered 7, after V lost 10 bases and J lost 1 base. The CDR3 is made up of 14 amino acids. CDR1 MNHEY and CDR2 SMNVEV come from the germline V gene (reference sequence). The chain's CDR3 is CATRTGDSQETQYF. The CDR3 DNA sequence: TGTGCCACCCGGACAGGGGACTCCCAAGAGACCCAGTACTTC.

The genes are TRBV7-2 and TRBJ2-7, with no clear D. Between the trimmed V and J ends, which lost 10 bases and 2 bases, there was a span of 15 bases. The CDR3 runs 13 residues. Germline-derived CDR1 and CDR2 are SGHTA and FQGNSA. CDR3 protein: CATQAYGPYEQYF. The CDR3 nucleotides read TGTGCCACGCAAGCCTATGGGCCCTACGAGCAGTACTTC.